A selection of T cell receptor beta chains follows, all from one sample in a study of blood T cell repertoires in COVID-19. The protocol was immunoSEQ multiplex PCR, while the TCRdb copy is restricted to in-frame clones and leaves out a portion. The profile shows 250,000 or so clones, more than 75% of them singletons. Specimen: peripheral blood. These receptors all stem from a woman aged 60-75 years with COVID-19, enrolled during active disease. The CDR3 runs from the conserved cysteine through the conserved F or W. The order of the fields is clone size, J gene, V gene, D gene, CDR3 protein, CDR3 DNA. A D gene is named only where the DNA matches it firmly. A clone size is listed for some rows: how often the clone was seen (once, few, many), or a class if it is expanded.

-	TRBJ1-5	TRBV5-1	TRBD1	CASSLQTGRDQPQHF	TGCGCCAGCAGCTTGCAGACAGGGCGCGATCAGCCCCAGCATTTT
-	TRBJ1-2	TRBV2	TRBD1	CASKPGQINYGYTF	TGTGCCAGCAAACCGGGACAGATAAACTATGGCTACACCTTC
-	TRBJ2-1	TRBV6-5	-	CASSRLEGSYNEQFF	TGTGCCAGCTCTCGACTCGAGGGTTCCTACAATGAGCAGTTCTTC
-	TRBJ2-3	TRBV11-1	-	CASRPDSGTQYF	TGTGCCAGCCGACCGGATTCGGGAACGCAGTATTTT
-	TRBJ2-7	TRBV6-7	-	CASSYNRAEGHYEQYF	TGTGCCAGCAGTTACAACAGGGCAGAGGGGCACTACGAGCAGTACTTC
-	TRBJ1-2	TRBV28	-	CASSPPANYGYTF	TGTGCCAGCAGTCCTCCAGCTAACTATGGCTACACCTTC
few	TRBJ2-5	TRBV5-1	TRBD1	CASSFVTGQETQYF	TGCGCCAGCAGCTTTGTGACAGGGCAAGAGACCCAGTACTTC
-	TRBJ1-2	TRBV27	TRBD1	CASRFRDSHNYGYTF	TGTGCCAGCCGCTTCCGGGACAGCCATAACTATGGCTACACCTTC
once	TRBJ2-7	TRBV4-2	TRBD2	CASSQTGLAPGEQYF	TGTGCCAGCAGCCAAACCGGACTAGCCCCCGGGGAGCAGTACTTC
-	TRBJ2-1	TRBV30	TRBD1	CAWAGGSYNEQFF	TGTGCCTGGGCAGGGGGCTCCTACAATGAGCAGTTCTTC
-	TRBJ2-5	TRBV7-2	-	CASSLARVPETQYF	TGTGCCAGCAGCTTAGCGAGGGTCCCAGAGACCCAGTACTTC
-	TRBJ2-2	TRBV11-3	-	CASSLHEVGELFF	TGTGCCAGCAGCTTACACGAGGTCGGGGAGCTGTTTTTT
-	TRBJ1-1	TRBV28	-	CASSTRDTQNTEAFF	TGTGCCAGCAGTACAAGAGACACACAGAACACTGAAGCTTTCTTT
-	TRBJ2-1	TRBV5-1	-	CASSPQQGEQFF	TGCGCCAGCAGCCCCCAACAGGGTGAGCAGTTCTTC
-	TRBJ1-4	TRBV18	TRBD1	CASSIGTGVEKLFF	TGTGCCAGCTCTATCGGGACAGGGGTCGAAAAACTGTTTTTT
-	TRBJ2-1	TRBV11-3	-	CASSLDSGYYNEQFF	TGTGCCAGCAGCTTAGATTCGGGGTACTACAATGAGCAGTTCTTC
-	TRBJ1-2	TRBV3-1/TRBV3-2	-	CASSQAAGSVYGYTF	TGTGCCAGCAGCCAAGCGGCGGGCAGCGTCTATGGCTACACCTTC
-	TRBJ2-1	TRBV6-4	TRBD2	CASKKYGATSASGDEQFF	TGTGCCAGCAAAAAATACGGTGCGACTAGCGCGTCTGGGGATGAGCAGTTCTTC
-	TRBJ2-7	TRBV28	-	CASSRPRGIEQYF	TGTGCCAGCAGCCGACCTAGGGGGATCGAGCAGTACTTC
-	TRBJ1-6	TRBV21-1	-	CASSKAAGFDSPLHF	TGTGCCAGCAGCAAAGCGGCAGGATTCGATTCACCCCTCCACTTT
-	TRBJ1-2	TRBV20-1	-	CSAERGYTF	TGCAGTGCAGAGCGGGGCTACACCTTC
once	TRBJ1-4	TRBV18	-	CASSPFDSSREKLFF	TGTGCCAGCTCACCCTTCGACAGTTCGAGAGAAAAACTGTTTTTT
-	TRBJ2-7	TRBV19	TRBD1	CASSMGTGAYEQYF	TGTGCCAGTAGTATGGGGACAGGGGCCTACGAGCAGTACTTC
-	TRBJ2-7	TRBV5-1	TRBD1	CASSSDRVNEQYF	TGCGCCAGCAGCTCGGACAGGGTGAACGAGCAGTACTTC
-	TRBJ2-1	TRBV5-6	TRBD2	CASRLAGGSYNEQFF	TGTGCCAGCAGATTAGCGGGAGGATCCTACAATGAGCAGTTCTTC
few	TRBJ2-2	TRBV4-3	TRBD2	CASSQEARSGRVYTGELFF	TGCGCCAGCAGCCAAGAGGCTAGGAGCGGGAGGGTGTACACCGGGGAGCTGTTTTTT
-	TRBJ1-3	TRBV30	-	CAWSALKAGVTGNTIYF	TGTGCCTGGAGTGCCCTTAAGGCGGGAGTCACTGGAAACACCATATATTTT
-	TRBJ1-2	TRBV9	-	CASSVGGRRGGSYGYTF	TGTGCCAGCAGCGTAGGTGGCAGAAGGGGGGGATCCTATGGCTACACCTTC
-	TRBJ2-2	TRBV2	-	CASGGQRGVVAGELFF	TGTGCCAGCGGGGGGCAGCGGGGTGTCGTTGCCGGGGAGCTGTTTTTT
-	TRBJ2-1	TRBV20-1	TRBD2	CSASSGLAGANEQFF	TGCAGTGCTAGTAGCGGACTAGCGGGAGCCAATGAGCAGTTCTTC
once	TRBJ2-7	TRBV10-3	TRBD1	CASNPDRAYEQYF	TGTGCCTCTAACCCGGACAGGGCCTACGAGCAGTACTTC
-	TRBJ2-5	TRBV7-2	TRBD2	CASSSASGNQETQYF	TGTGCCAGCAGCTCCGCTAGCGGGAATCAAGAGACCCAGTACTTC
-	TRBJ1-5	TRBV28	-	CASSGRDKGNQPQHF	TGTGCCAGCAGTGGCCGGGACAAGGGCAATCAGCCCCAGCATTTT